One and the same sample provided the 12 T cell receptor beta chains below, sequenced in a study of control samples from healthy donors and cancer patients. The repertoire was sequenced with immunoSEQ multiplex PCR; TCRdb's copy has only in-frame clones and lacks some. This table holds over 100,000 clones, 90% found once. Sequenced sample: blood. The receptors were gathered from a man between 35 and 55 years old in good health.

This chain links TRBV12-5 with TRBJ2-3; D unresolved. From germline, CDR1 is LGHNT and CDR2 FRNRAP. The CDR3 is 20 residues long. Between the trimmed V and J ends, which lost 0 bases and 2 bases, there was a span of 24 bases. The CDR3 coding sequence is TGTGCTAGTGGTTTGGTACTCACACGGTTCCGCCGGCCGGACACAGATACGCAGTATTTT. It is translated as CASGLVLTRFRRPDTDTQYF. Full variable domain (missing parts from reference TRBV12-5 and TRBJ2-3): DARVTQTPRHKVTEMGQEVTMRCQPILGHNTVFWYRQTMMQGLELLAYFRNRAPLDDSGMPKDRFSAEMPDATLATLKIQPSEPRDSAVYFCASGLVLTRFRRPDTDTQYFGPGTRLTVL.

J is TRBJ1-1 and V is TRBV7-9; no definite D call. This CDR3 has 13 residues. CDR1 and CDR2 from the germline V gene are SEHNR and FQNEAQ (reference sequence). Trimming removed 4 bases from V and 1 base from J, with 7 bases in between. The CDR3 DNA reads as TGTGCCAGCAGCTCTCAGGAGAACACTGAAGCTTTCTTT. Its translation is CASSSQENTEAFF.

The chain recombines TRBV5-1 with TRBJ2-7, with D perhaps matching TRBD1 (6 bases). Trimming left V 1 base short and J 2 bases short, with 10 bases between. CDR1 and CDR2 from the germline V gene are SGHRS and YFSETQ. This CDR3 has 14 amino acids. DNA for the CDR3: TGCGCCAGCAGCTTGACAGGGTTACCCTACGAGCAGTACTTC. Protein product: CASSLTGLPYEQYF.

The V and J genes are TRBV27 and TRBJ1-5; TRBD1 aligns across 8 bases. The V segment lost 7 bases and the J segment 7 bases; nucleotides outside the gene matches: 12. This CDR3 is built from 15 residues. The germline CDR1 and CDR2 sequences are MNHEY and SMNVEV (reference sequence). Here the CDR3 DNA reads TGTGCCAGCACTAAGGACAGGGCGGGTGGACAGCCCCAGCATTTT. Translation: CASTKDRAGGQPQHF.

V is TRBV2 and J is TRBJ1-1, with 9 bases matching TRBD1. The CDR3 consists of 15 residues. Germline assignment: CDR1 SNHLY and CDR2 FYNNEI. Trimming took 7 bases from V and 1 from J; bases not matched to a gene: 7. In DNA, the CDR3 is TGTGCCAGCATCACGGGACAGGGTGAGAACACTGAAGCTTTCTTT. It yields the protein CASITGQGENTEAFF.

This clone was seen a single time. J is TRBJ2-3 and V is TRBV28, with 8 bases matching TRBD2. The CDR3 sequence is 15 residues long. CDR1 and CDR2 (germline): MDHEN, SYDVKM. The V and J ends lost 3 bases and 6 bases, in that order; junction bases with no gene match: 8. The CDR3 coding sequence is TGTGCCAGCAGTTTGAATTCCCCGGGGGGGGATACGCAGTATTTT. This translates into CASSLNSPGGDTQYF.

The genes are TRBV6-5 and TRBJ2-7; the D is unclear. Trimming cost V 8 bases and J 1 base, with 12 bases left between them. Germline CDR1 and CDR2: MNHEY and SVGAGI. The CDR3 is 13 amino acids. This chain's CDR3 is CASRLDGSYEQYF. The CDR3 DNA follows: TGTGCCAGCCGTTTGGACGGGTCCTACGAGCAGTACTTC.

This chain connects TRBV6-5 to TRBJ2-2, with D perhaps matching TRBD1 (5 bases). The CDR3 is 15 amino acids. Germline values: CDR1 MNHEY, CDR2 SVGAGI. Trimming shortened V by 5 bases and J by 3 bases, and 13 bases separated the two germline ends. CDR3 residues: CASSRQRKDTGELFF. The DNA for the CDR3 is TGTGCCAGCAGTAGACAGAGAAAAGACACCGGGGAGCTGTTTTTT.

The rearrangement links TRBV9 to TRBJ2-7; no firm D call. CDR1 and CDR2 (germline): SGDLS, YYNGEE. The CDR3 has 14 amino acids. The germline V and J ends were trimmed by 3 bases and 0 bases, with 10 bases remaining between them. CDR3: CASSEGINSYEQYF. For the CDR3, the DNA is TGTGCCAGCAGCGAGGGCATAAACTCCTACGAGCAGTACTTC.

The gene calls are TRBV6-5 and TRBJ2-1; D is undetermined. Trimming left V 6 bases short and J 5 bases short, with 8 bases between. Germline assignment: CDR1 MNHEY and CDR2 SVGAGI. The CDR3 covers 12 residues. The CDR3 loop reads CASRAPNNEQFF. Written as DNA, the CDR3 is TGTGCCAGCAGAGCCCCGAACAATGAGCAGTTCTTC.

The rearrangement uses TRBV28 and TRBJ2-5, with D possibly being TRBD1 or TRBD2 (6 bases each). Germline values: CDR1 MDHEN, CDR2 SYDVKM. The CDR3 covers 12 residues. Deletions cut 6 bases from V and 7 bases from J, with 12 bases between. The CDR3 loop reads CASRWGATTQYF. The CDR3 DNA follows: TGTGCCAGCAGGTGGGGGGCTACGACCCAGTACTTC.

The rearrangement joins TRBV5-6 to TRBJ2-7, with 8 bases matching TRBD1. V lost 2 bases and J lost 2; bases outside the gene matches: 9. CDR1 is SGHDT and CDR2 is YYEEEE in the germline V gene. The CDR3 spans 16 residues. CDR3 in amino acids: CASSFSTRTGTYEQYF. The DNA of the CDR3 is TGTGCCAGCAGCTTTAGTACGCGGACAGGGACCTACGAGCAGTACTTC.